This passage covers 12 T cell receptor beta chains from one sample sequenced in a study of T cells after yellow fever vaccination (dated by TCRdb to between 2019 and 2020). Library preparation employed 5' RACE. TCRdb names Illumina HiSeq 2500 as the instrument used. TCRdb applied fastp at Q25 and MiXCR to the public reads, then kept only in-frame beta chains. One record per CDR3 amino acid sequence lists the most common genes and DNA. The sample table contains 300,000 or so distinct CDR3 sequences; only one count was recorded for about 8.3% of them. The ten largest make up approximately 16% of the sample. Explained via the paper, the treatment or condition label denotes: live attenuated yellow fever vaccine strain. Material: PBMCs, obtained approximately 40 days after the first yellow fever vaccination. These receptors came from a man aged 18-30 years who received the YFV17D yellow fever vaccine.

The rearrangement joins TRBV19 to TRBJ1-1; D remains unclear. Per the germline V gene, CDR1 is LNHDA and CDR2 is SQIVND (reference sequence). V dropped 5 bases and J dropped 6 bases, with 4 bases sitting between them. This CDR3 has 10 residues. Written as DNA, the CDR3 is TGTGCCAGTAGTCGGTCTGAAGCTTTCTTT. Translated: CASSRSEAFF.

The chain recombines TRBV7-9 with TRBJ1-5; D is possibly TRBD1 (6 bases). Germline CDR1 and CDR2: SEHNR and FQNEAQ (reference sequence). The length of the CDR3 is 14 residues. Trimming removed 8 bases at V and 5 bases at J, with 16 bases between. CDR3 region: CASAQGSEYQPQHF. The CDR3 nucleotides are TGTGCCAGCGCACAGGGTTCGGAGTATCAGCCCCAGCATTTT.

The chain is built from TRBV6-5 and TRBJ1-5; the D is unclear. This CDR3 region has 14 residues. CDR1 is MNHEY, CDR2 SVGAGI, per germline. Trimming stripped 0 bases from V and 7 bases from J, with 10 bases between. The CDR3 spells CASSYSGLSQPQHF. As DNA, the CDR3 is TGTGCCAGCAGTTACTCAGGACTTTCACAGCCCCAGCATTTT.

This clonotype has more than one count but fewer than ten. The chain joins TRBV4-1 to TRBJ2-2, with 8 bases matching TRBD2. Trimming at V came to 3 bases and at J to 6 bases, leaving 6 bases not matched to a gene. Germline V gene lookup returns CDR1 MGHRA and CDR2 YSYEKL. This CDR3 region has 15 residues. The CDR3 spells CASSQFVGGAGELFF. CDR3 sequence (DNA): TGCGCCAGCAGCCAGTTCGTCGGGGGGGCCGGGGAGCTGTTTTTT.

This clonotype was recorded a few times. This chain uses TRBV11-2 with TRBJ1-2; 7 bases map to TRBD1. The germline V gene has CDR1 SGHAT and CDR2 FQNNGV. This CDR3 is 15 amino acids long. The ends lost 1 base at V and 8 bases at J; junction bases unmatched: 10. CDR3 loop: CASSLGYLDREGYTF. For the CDR3, the DNA is TGTGCCAGCAGCTTAGGATACCTAGACAGGGAAGGCTACACCTTC.

Only a few counts were recorded for this clonotype. The chain carries TRBV4-1 and TRBJ1-6, with D possibly matching TRBD1 (5 bases). Looked up from germline, CDR1 is MGHRA and CDR2 is YSYEKL. Trimming removed 6 bases from V and 6 bases from J, with 15 bases in between. The length of the CDR3 is 15 residues. The CDR3: CASRRPGSTNSPLHF. CDR3 nucleotide sequence: TGCGCCAGCAGGCGCCCAGGGTCAACTAATTCACCCCTCCACTTT.

The chain employs TRBV6-2 or TRBV6-3 and TRBJ1-6; D gene unclear. V lost 2 bases and J lost 5, with 10 bases in between. The CDR3 consists of 15 residues. Per the germline V gene, CDR1 is MNHEY and CDR2 is SVGEGT. In DNA, the CDR3 is TGTGCCAGCAGTTACCTCATTGGAGATAATTCACCCCTCCACTTT. Encoded protein: CASSYLIGDNSPLHF.

The V call is TRBV7-2, the J call TRBJ2-5; no reliable D call. The CDR3 consists of 15 residues. Germline CDR1 reads SGHTA; CDR2 reads FQGNSA. The germline V and J ends were trimmed by 1 base and 4 bases, with 13 bases remaining between them. CDR3 nucleotides: TGTGCCAGCAGCTTAGAGGGTCTAGTTACAGAGACCCAGTACTTC. It codes for CASSLEGLVTETQYF.

V usage is TRBV5-3 and J usage is TRBJ2-7, with TRBD1 matching over 7 bases. TRBV5-3 is labeled an ORF, and its function is uncertain. Germline trimming cut 7 bases from V and 5 bases from J; bases unmatched to any gene: 12. This CDR3 region has 14 residues. Here the CDR3 reads CARPTRQGEHEQYV. CDR3 sequence (DNA): TGTGCCAGACCGACCCGACAGGGCGAACACGAGCAGTACGTC.

In this sample, this clonotype turned up many times. V is TRBV5-1 and J is TRBJ2-2; TRBD2 aligns across 8 bases. The germline V gene encodes CDR1 SGHRS and CDR2 YFSETQ. After removal of 2 bases from V and 4 bases from J, the junction contained 4 bases not matched to a gene. This CDR3 has 15 residues. This CDR3 reads CASSFPAGGTGELFF. The CDR3 DNA follows: TGCGCCAGCAGCTTTCCGGCGGGGGGCACCGGGGAGCTGTTTTTT.

This clonotype showed up just a few times. CDR3 loop: CASSPTGVYGYTF. Here the CDR3 DNA reads TGTGCCAGCAGTCCTACCGGCGTCTATGGCTACACCTTC. The V call is TRBV12-3 or TRBV12-4, the J call TRBJ1-2; D is ambiguous. Trimming removed 5 bases from V and 4 bases from J, with 11 bases in between. This CDR3 has 13 amino acids.

There are a few counts of this clonotype. This chain links TRBV10-3 with TRBJ2-7, with a possible D match to TRBD1 (5 bases). Germline loops: CDR1 ENHRY, CDR2 SYGVKD. CDR3 length: 15 amino acids. Trimming took off 6 bases at V and 0 bases at J, with 15 bases between the two ends. The CDR3 loop reads CAIRDGQGLSYEQYF. The CDR3 DNA reads as TGTGCCATCAGAGACGGACAAGGGCTCTCCTACGAGCAGTACTTC.